This T cell receptor beta chain was recorded in a study of shared clonotypes between healthy human individuals. Repertoires were generated with immunoSEQ multiplex PCR, while TCRdb's copy carries only in-frame clones and drops some. Seen here are millions of clones, more than 90% observed once, and the top ten hold about 0.13%. This clone was found a few times. What it recognizes is unknown. Trimming left V 0 bases short and J 1 base short, with 9 bases between. Looked up from germline, CDR1 is MGHRA and CDR2 is YSYEKL. The CDR3 spans 15 residues. Study-wide results and caveats: Memory subsets had estimated richness that was generally smaller than that of naive subsets.

The receptor was isolated from a young man in good health. V is TRBV4-1 and J is TRBJ1-1; D is unclear. The sequenced sample was naive CD4+ T cells sorted from blood. Specified subset: CD45RA+ positively selected. The CDR3: CASSQDSQSNTEAFF. CDR3 nucleotide sequence: TGCGCCAGCAGCCAAGATTCACAGTCGAACACTGAAGCTTTCTTT.